The clone carrying this T cell receptor beta chain has at least ten counts. As yet, its antigen is unknown. This entry belongs to a study of molecular identifiers for immune sequencing clone quantification. Turning to the study itself: Replicates partitioned RNA from approximately 20,000 or 98,000 naive CD8 cells into five parts, sequencing four. Broader study findings: In naive cells, under 1% of molecules belonged to clones above 20 RNA copies, against over 97% in effector cells.

TCRdb called the PCR reads again in MiXCR, with one record for every CDR3 protein. Found here are 85,000 to 90,000 distinct CDR3 sequences, approximately 23% of them singletons; the top ten hold 0.75% to 0.9%. V gave up 5 bases and J gave up 2 bases; unmatched junction bases: 7. Germline CDR1 is SEHNR and CDR2 is FQNEAQ (reference sequence). CDR3 length: 15 residues. Naive CD8 libraries were made from approximately 20,000 to 1,000,000 sorted cells, and they used 10%, 30% or 50% RNA. This chain uses TRBV7-9 with TRBJ2-3, with 7 bases lining up with TRBD1. The source of this sequence is a human donor in good health. Some libraries in this study had Jurkat cell RNA spiked in. The sample taken for sequencing was naive CD8+ T cells from blood, with Jurkat cell RNA spiked in. Described subset: FACS-sorted CD8+CD4-CCR7+CD45RA+ naive T cells. The CDR3 DNA reads as TGTGCCAGCAGCCCCCCCAGGGGGTACACAGATACGCAGTATTTT. This codes for CASSPPRGYTDTQYF. The complete variable domain, with remaining parts taken from reference TRBV7-9 and TRBJ2-3, reads DTGVSQNPRHKITKRGQNVTFRCDPISEHNRLYWYRQTLGQGPEFLTYFQNEAQLEKSRLLSDRFSAERPKGSFSTLEIQRTEQGDSAMYLCASSPPRGYTDTQYFGPGTRLTVL.